Each of the 3 T cell receptor beta chains below was sequenced from the same sample in a study of OX40 agonist ivuxolimab in advanced cancers. Profiled with immunoSEQ multiplex PCR; TCRdb holds only in-frame clones, not every one. The sample has roughly 60,000 clones, roughly 89% seen once. The input for sequencing was CD4+ or CD8+ T cells sorted from blood, taken in a trial of the OX40 agonist ivuxolimab. The receptors stem from an adult with an advanced solid tumor such as melanoma, head and neck, liver or kidney cancer.

The J gene is TRBJ2-3, the V gene TRBV11-2; unclear D gene. The CDR3 is 16 residues long. V was shortened by 1 base and J by 2 bases, with 13 bases between the two germline ends. Per germline, CDR1 SGHAT and CDR2 FQNNGV. The CDR3 nucleotides are TGTGCCAGCAGCTTAGGTTCCGCCGTAACCACAGATACGCAGTATTTT. Encoded protein: CASSLGSAVTTDTQYF.

In DNA form, the CDR3 reads TGCGCCAGCAGCCAAGGGGTAGCGGGAGGGCCAGAGACCCAGTACTTC. It yields the protein CASSQGVAGGPETQYF. The gene calls are TRBV4-1 and TRBJ2-5; 11 bases are shared with TRBD2. Germline CDR1 reads MGHRA; CDR2 reads YSYEKL. V was clipped by 1 base and J by 4 bases; unmatched bases: 5. This CDR3 has 16 residues.

The chain combines TRBV7-3 with TRBJ2-3; the D is unclear. The CDR3 is 14 residues long. Germline CDR1 reads SGHTA; CDR2 reads FQGTGA. The V and J ends lost 5 bases and 3 bases respectively, with 12 bases between them. The CDR3 is CASSKASGTDTQYF. The CDR3 nucleotides are TGTGCCAGCAGCAAAGCCAGTGGGACAGATACGCAGTATTTT.